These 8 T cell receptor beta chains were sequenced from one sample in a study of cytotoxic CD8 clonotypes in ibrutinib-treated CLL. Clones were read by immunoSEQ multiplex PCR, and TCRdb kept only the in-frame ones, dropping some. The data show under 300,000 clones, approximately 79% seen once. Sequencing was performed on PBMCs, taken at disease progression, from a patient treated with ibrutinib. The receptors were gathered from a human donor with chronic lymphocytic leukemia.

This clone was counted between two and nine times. CDR3 DNA sequence: TGTGCCAGCAGCCAAGATTCAGGGCGTCGGGGCTACACCTTC. It codes for CASSQDSGRRGYTF. This rearrangement joins TRBV14 to TRBJ1-2, with D perhaps TRBD1 (5 bases). This CDR3 contains 14 residues. V dropped 0 bases and J dropped 8 bases, with 13 bases sitting between them. Germline assignment: CDR1 SGHDN and CDR2 FVKESK.

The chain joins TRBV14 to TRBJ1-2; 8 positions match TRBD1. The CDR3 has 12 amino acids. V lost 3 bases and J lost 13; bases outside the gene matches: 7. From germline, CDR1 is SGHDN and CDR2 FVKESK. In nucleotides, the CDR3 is TGTGCCAGCAGCCAGTCCCGCAGGGGGCCCACCTTC. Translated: CASSQSRRGPTF.

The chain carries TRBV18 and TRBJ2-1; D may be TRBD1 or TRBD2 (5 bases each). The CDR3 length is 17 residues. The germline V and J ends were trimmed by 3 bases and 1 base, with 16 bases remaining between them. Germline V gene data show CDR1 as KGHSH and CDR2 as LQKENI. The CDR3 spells CASSPRAPWGSYNEQFF. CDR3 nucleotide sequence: TGTGCCAGCTCACCGAGGGCACCGTGGGGGTCCTACAATGAGCAGTTCTTC.

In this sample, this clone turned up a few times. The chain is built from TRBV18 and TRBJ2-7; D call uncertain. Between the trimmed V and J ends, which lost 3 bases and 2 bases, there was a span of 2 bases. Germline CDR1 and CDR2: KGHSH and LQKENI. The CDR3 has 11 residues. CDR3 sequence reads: CASSPAYEQYF. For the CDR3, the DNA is TGTGCCAGCTCACCGGCCTACGAGCAGTACTTC.

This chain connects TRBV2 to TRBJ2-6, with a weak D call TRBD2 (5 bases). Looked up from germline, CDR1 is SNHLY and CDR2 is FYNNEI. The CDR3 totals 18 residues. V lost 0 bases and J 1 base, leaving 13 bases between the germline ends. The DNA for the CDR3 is TGTGCCAGCAGTGAAGCAAGGTTACTAGGGTCTGGGGCCAACGTCCTGACTTTC. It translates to CASSEARLLGSGANVLTF.

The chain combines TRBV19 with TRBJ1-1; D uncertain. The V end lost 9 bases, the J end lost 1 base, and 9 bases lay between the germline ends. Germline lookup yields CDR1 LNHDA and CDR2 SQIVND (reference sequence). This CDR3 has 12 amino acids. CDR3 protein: CASADPNTEAFF. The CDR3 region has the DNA TGTGCCAGCGCGGACCCGAACACTGAAGCTTTCTTT.

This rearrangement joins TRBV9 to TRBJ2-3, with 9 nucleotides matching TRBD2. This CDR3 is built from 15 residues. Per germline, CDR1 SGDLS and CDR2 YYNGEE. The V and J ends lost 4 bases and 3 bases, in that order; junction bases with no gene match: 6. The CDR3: CASSSSGSRTDTQYF. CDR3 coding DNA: TGTGCCAGCAGCAGTAGCGGGAGTAGGACAGATACGCAGTATTTT.

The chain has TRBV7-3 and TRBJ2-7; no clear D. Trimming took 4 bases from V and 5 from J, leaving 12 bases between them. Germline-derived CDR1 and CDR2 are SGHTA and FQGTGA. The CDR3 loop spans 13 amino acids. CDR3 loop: CASSSYPWDEQYF. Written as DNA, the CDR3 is TGTGCCAGCAGCTCCTACCCTTGGGACGAGCAGTACTTC.